Presented here are 4 T cell receptor beta chains from one specimen sequenced in a study of T cell repertoires in cytomegalovirus infection. In TCRdb, the reads were re-called with MiXCR into one record per CDR3 protein. The table has about 25,000 distinct CDR3 sequences, 20% to 25% seen once. These TCRs are of unknown antigen specificity. This sample comprised CD8+ T cells from cultured PBMCs, obtained from culture after CMV antigen stimulation. All receptors come from a human donor in good health (CMV status not recorded). Some clones in this sample may be carry-over from other donors' samples.

This clonotype came up many times. This chain uses TRBV11-2 with TRBJ2-3; 8 nucleotides agree with TRBD2. In germline, CDR1 is SGHAT, CDR2 FQNNGV. Trimming took 5 bases from V and 2 from J; bases not matched to a gene: 12. The CDR3 length is 17 residues. CDR3 sequence: CASSHGGAEILTDTQYF. The DNA for the CDR3 is TGTGCCAGCAGCCACGGGGGGGCTGAAATTCTCACAGATACGCAGTATTTT.

Many counts were recorded for this clonotype. The rearrangement uses TRBV6-2 or TRBV6-3 and TRBJ1-5, with unresolved D. The CDR3 consists of 14 residues. Trimming shortened V by 2 bases and J by 0 bases, and 5 bases separated the two germline ends. CDR1 and CDR2 from the germline V gene are MNHEY and SVGEGT. The CDR3 region has the DNA TGTGCCAGCAGTTACCACTATAGCAATCAGCCCCAGCATTTT. It is translated as CASSYHYSNQPQHF.

This chain links TRBV6-2 or TRBV6-3 with TRBJ2-7, with TRBD1 matching over 7 bases. The CDR3 is 15 residues long. Unmatched junction bases numbered 7, after V lost 5 bases and J lost 0 bases. Germline V CDR1 and CDR2: MNHEY, SVGEGT. The CDR3, as DNA: TGTGCCAGCAGTGGGATCCGGGACAGCTCCTACGAGCAGTACTTC. Translation: CASSGIRDSSYEQYF.

This clonotype was seen a handful of times. The DNA for the CDR3 is TGTGCCAGCCTCGGTGGTACAGGGGGTGAAGAGACCCAGTACTTC. It codes for CASLGGTGGEETQYF. The chain combines TRBV2 with TRBJ2-5; 8 bases match TRBD1. Germline CDR1 and CDR2: SNHLY and FYNNEI. Unmatched junction bases numbered 11, after V lost 8 bases and J lost 3 bases. The CDR3 runs 15 residues.